This T cell receptor beta chain emerged from a study of vaccination effects on CD4 cells after COVID-19. Overall study context: Participants got two doses of BNT162b2 or mRNA-1273 vaccine.

This CDR3 contains 14 residues. The germline gives CDR1 SGHAT, CDR2 FQNNGV. Trimming left V 5 bases short and J 5 bases short, with 15 bases between. CD4+ T cells were isolated after around 10 days of culture. Sequencing used immunoSEQ multiplex PCR; TCRdb keeps in-frame clones, though not all of them. Of tens of thousands of clones listed, 70% to 75% are singletons. This clone has a handful of counts. Its cognate antigen is unknown. The gene calls are TRBV11-2 and TRBJ1-1; maybe TRBD1 (6 bases). The sequenced sample was CD4+ T cells from PBMCs cultured without peptide, obtained before COVID-19 vaccination. The source of this sequence is a human donor who had a prior SARS-CoV-2 infection. The CDR3 nucleotides read TGTGCCAGCAGCCCTATCAGAGGGGGGACTGAAGCTTTCTTT. It codes for CASSPIRGGTEAFF.